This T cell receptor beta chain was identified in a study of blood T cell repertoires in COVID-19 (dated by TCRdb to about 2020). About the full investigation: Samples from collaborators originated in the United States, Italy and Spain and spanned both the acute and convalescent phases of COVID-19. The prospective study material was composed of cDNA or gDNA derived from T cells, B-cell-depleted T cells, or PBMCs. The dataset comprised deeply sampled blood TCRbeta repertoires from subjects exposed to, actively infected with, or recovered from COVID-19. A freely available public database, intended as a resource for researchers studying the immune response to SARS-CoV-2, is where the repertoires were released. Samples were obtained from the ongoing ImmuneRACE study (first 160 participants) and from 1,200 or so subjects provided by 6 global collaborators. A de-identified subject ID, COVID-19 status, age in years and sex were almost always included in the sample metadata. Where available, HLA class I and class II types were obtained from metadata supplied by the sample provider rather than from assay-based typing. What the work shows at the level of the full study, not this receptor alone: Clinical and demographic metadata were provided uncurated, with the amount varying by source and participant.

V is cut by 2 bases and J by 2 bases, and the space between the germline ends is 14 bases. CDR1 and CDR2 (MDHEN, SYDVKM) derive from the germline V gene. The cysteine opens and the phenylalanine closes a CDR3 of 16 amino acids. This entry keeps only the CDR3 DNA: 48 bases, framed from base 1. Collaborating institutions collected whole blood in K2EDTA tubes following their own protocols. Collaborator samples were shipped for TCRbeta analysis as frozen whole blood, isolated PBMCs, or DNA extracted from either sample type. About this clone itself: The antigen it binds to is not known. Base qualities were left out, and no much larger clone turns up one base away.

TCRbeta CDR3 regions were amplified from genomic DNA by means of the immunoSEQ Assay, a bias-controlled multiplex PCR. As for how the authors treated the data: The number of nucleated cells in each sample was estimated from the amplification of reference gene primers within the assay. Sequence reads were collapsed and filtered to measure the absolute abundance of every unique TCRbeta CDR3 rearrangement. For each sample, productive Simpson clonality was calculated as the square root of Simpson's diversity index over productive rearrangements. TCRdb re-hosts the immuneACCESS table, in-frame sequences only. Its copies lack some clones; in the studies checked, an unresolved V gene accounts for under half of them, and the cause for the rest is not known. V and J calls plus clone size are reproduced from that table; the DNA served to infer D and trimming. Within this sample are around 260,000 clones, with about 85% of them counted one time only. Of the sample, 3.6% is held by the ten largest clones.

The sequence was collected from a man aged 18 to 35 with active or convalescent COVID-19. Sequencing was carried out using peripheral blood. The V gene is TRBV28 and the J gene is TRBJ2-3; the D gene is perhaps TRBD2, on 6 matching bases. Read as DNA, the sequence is TGTGCCAGCAGTTTAGAAGCGTGGGGGGTCACAGATACGCAGTATTTT. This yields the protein CASSLEAWGVTDTQYF.